Following are 30 T cell receptor beta chains from one sample sequenced in a study of T cell responses to AZD1222 COVID-19 vaccine. Here immunoSEQ multiplex PCR was the method, and the copy in TCRdb shows in-frame clones only, minus some. The data contain roughly 120,000 clones, about nine tenths of them singletons. The sequences come from peripheral blood, collected on day 0 of AZD1222 vaccination. Every receptor here comes from an adult in good health.

CDR3 region: CASSPTGEETQYF. In DNA, the CDR3 is TGTGCCAGCAGCCCCACCGGGGAGGAGACCCAGTACTTC. This chain uses TRBV7-8 with TRBJ2-5; perhaps TRBD2 as D (5 bases). CDR1 SGHVS and CDR2 FQNEAQ come from the germline V gene. The CDR3 totals 13 residues. Trimming left V 5 bases short and J 5 bases short, with 12 bases between. Full variable domain (rest looked up from reference TRBV7-8 and TRBJ2-5): GAGVSQSPRYKVAKRGQDVALRCDPISGHVSLFWYQQALGQGPEFLTYFQNEAQLDKSGLPSDRFFAERPEGSVSTLKIQRTQQEDSAVYLCASSPTGEETQYFGPGTRLLVL.

The chain links TRBV2 to TRBJ1-3; TRBD1 is a possible D gene (5 bases). CDR1 SNHLY and CDR2 FYNNEI come from the germline V gene. V lost 4 bases, J lost 0 bases, and 7 bases lay in between. The CDR3 is 14 amino acids. CDR3 DNA sequence: TGTGCCAGCAGTGGACAGTTCTCTGGAAACACCATATATTTT. Its translation: CASSGQFSGNTIYF.

CDR3 sequence (DNA): TGTGCCAGCAGTGAACGGGGACAGGGAGCCACCGGGGAGCTGTTTTTT. Translating gives CASSERGQGATGELFF. The chain recombines TRBV6-1 with TRBJ2-2, with 9 bases matching TRBD1. The V and J ends lost 2 bases and 4 bases, in that order; junction bases with no gene match: 5. The length of the CDR3 is 16 residues. CDR1 and CDR2 from the germline V gene are MNHNS and SASEGT.

The chain uses TRBV3-1 (or the pseudogene TRBV3-2) and TRBJ1-6; D not resolved. The germline V gene encodes CDR1 LGHDT and CDR2 YNNKEL (reference sequence). The CDR3 spans 12 residues. V lost 5 bases to trimming and J lost 14 bases, with 13 bases between them. The CDR3 nucleotides read TGTGCCAGCAGCTCCGGAGCGAGATCCCTCCACTTT. Translation gives CASSSGARSLHF.

The chain employs TRBV6-6 and TRBJ1-1, with a possible D match to TRBD1 (6 bases). The CDR3 is made up of 13 amino acids. V was shortened by 2 bases and J by 5 bases, with 9 bases between the two germline ends. CDR1 is MNHNY and CDR2 is SVGAGI in the germline V gene (reference sequence). CDR3 nucleotides: TGTGCCAGCAGTTACGCCAGGGGTACTGAAGCTTTCTTT. Translating it yields CASSYARGTEAFF.

The J gene is TRBJ2-3, the V gene TRBV15; D remains ambiguous. Germline-derived CDR1 and CDR2 are LNHNV and YYDKDF (reference sequence). The CDR3 totals 14 residues. Deletions cut 0 bases from V and 8 bases from J, with 12 bases between. The CDR3 reads CATSRDAGMGTQYF. The CDR3, as DNA: TGTGCCACCAGCAGAGATGCAGGCATGGGTACGCAGTATTTT.

In this sample, this clone turned up a few times. This chain uses TRBV6-5 with TRBJ2-2, with TRBD1 identical over 10 bases. The CDR3 totals 15 residues. The junction had 7 bases not matched to a gene; V was cut back by 10 bases and J by 2 bases. In germline, CDR1 is MNHEY, CDR2 SVGAGI. In nucleotides, the CDR3 is TGTGCCACCGACAGGGGGCCATTCAACACCGGGGAGCTGTTTTTT. Amino acid sequence: CATDRGPFNTGELFF.

The chain has TRBV18 and TRBJ1-6; D gene uncertain. Germline V CDR1 and CDR2: KGHSH, LQKENI. The CDR3 has 14 residues. The germline V and J ends were trimmed by 6 bases and 9 bases, with 15 bases remaining between them. Here the CDR3 reads CASSGTDVFSPLHF. The CDR3 DNA reads as TGTGCCAGCTCGGGAACCGACGTTTTTTCACCCCTCCACTTT. Filled out from reference TRBV18 and TRBJ1-6, the complete variable domain reads NAGVMQNPRHLVRRRGQEARLRCSPMKGHSHVYWYRQLPEEGLKFMVYLQKENIIDESGMPKERFSAEFPKEGPSILRIQQVVRGDSAAYFCASSGTDVFSPLHFGNGTRLTVT.

The V call is TRBV3-1 (or the pseudogene TRBV3-2), the J call TRBJ2-7, with 9 bases identical to TRBD1. The CDR3 runs 15 residues. Per germline, CDR1 LGHDT and CDR2 YNNKEL (reference sequence). After removal of 4 bases from V and 2 bases from J, the junction contained 6 bases not matched to a gene. The CDR3 is CASSRQWTGAYEQYF. CDR3 DNA: TGTGCCAGCAGCCGACAGTGGACAGGGGCCTACGAGCAGTACTTC.

This chain uses TRBV5-6 with TRBJ2-1; 9 bases align to TRBD2. With V trimmed by 0 bases and J by 9 bases, 10 bases remained unmatched. Per germline, CDR1 SGHDT and CDR2 YYEEEE. The CDR3 extends over 16 amino acids. CDR3 DNA: TGTGCCAGCAGCTTGGAGAATGCGGGAGGGCTAGGTGAGCAGTTCTTC. Protein: CASSLENAGGLGEQFF.

CDR3 amino acids: CSSRGLLSNEQFF. Here the CDR3 DNA reads TGCAGCTCGAGGGGGTTGCTAAGTAATGAGCAGTTCTTC. The rearrangement joins TRBV29-1 to TRBJ2-1; D possibly corresponds to TRBD1 (6 bases). Germline V gives CDR1 SQVTM, CDR2 ANQGSEA. V dropped 8 bases and J dropped 7 bases, with 18 bases sitting between them. There are 13 residues in the CDR3.

The count of this clone is one. The sample carries other DNA sequences with the same CDR3. The chain links TRBV4-2 to TRBJ2-7; the match to TRBD2 covers 10 bases. V was pared by 0 bases and J by 4 bases, with 6 bases of the junction left unmatched. Germline lookup yields CDR1 LGHNA and CDR2 YNFKEQ. CDR3 size: 16 residues. The CDR3 DNA reads as TGTGCCAGCAGCCAAGATCTGGCTAGCGGGAGTTACGAGCAGTACTTC. Amino acids: CASSQDLASGSYEQYF.

The gene calls are TRBV19 and TRBJ1-5, with 8 bases that match TRBD1. The V segment lost 5 bases and the J segment 4 bases; nucleotides outside the gene matches: 7. Germline V gene data show CDR1 as LNHDA and CDR2 as SQIVND (reference sequence). The CDR3 length is 15 residues. The DNA of the CDR3 is TGTGCCAGTAGTTGGGTCACAGGGGGGAATCAGCCCCAGCATTTT. Translation gives CASSWVTGGNQPQHF. The variable domain in full, with the rest retrieved from reference TRBV19 and TRBJ1-5, is DGGITQSPKYLFRKEGQNVTLSCEQNLNHDAMYWYRQDPGQGLRLIYYSQIVNDFQKGDIAEGYSVSREKKESFPLTVTSAQKNPTAFYLCASSWVTGGNQPQHFGDGTRLSIL.

The chain is built from TRBV19 and TRBJ1-5; TRBD1 agrees at 10 bases. The ends lost 5 bases at V and 0 bases at J; junction bases unmatched: 13. Germline CDR1 and CDR2: LNHDA and SQIVND (reference sequence). The CDR3 has 19 residues. This CDR3 is CASSAGQGVPIYSNQPQHF. The CDR3 bases are TGTGCCAGTAGTGCCGGACAGGGGGTCCCCATCTATAGCAATCAGCCCCAGCATTTT. The full variable domain, completed using reference TRBV19 and TRBJ1-5, is DGGITQSPKYLFRKEGQNVTLSCEQNLNHDAMYWYRQDPGQGLRLIYYSQIVNDFQKGDIAEGYSVSREKKESFPLTVTSAQKNPTAFYLCASSAGQGVPIYSNQPQHFGDGTRLSIL.

This clone was observed a few times. The chain is built from TRBV30 and TRBJ1-5; D is uncertain. V shed 3 bases and J shed 1 base, with 10 bases lying between them. The germline V gene encodes CDR1 GTSNPN and CDR2 SVGIG (reference sequence). The CDR3 contains 14 residues. CDR3 loop: CAWRSEVSNQPQHF. CDR3 in DNA: TGTGCCTGGAGATCAGAAGTAAGCAATCAGCCCCAGCATTTT.

The sample holds one count of this clone. V and J are TRBV7-9 and TRBJ2-2; D gene ambiguous. This CDR3 is built from 12 residues. CDR1 and CDR2 (germline): SEHNR, FQNEAQ (reference sequence). V lost 4 bases, J lost 5 bases, and 5 bases lay in between. This CDR3 reads CASSSQTGELFF. CDR3 DNA sequence: TGTGCCAGCAGCTCACAGACCGGGGAGCTGTTTTTT.

This chain joins TRBV12-3 or TRBV12-4 and TRBJ2-5; D might be TRBD1 (5 bases). The CDR3 covers 11 residues. V was trimmed by 6 bases and J by 6 bases, leaving 8 bases between them. This CDR3 reads CASSPGKTQYF. The CDR3 nucleotides read TGTGCCAGCAGCCCAGGGAAGACCCAGTACTTC.

On this clone itself: The identical CDR3 is also encoded by other nucleotide sequences in the sample. V usage is TRBV28 and J usage is TRBJ1-6; 7 bases are shared with TRBD1. Germline CDR1 reads MDHEN; CDR2 reads SYDVKM. The CDR3 contains 14 residues. V shed 3 bases and J 8 bases; nucleotides not matched to a gene: 4. The CDR3, as DNA: TGTGCCAGCAGTTTGTGGCAGGGGGATTCACCCCTCCACTTT. This gives the protein CASSLWQGDSPLHF. The full variable domain, completed using reference TRBV28 and TRBJ1-6, is DVKVTQSSRYLVKRTGEKVFLECVQDMDHENMFWYRQDPGLGLRLIYFSYDVKMKEKGDIPEGYSVSREKKERFSLILESASTNQTSMYLCASSLWQGDSPLHFGNGTRLTVT.

The J gene is TRBJ1-6, the V gene TRBV20-1, with no clear D. The germline V gene has CDR1 DFQATT and CDR2 SNEGSKA (reference sequence). CDR3 length: 13 amino acids. V was cut by 3 bases and J by 7 bases, with 10 bases left in between. The CDR3 bases are TGCAGTGCTAGTCTGGACGGGAATTCACCCCTCCACTTT. This codes for CSASLDGNSPLHF.

V and J are TRBV10-3 and TRBJ1-1; D gene uncertain. Germline lookup yields CDR1 ENHRY and CDR2 SYGVKD. The ends were cut back, 2 bases at V and 1 base at J, with 8 bases in the middle. The CDR3 is made up of 14 amino acids. The CDR3 region is CAISEGLRNTEAFF. The DNA for the CDR3 is TGTGCCATCAGTGAGGGACTCAGGAACACTGAAGCTTTCTTT.

The chain recombines TRBV7-8 with TRBJ1-4, with D perhaps matching TRBD1 (6 bases). V shed 5 bases and J shed 7 bases, with 14 bases lying between them. The germline CDR1 and CDR2 sequences are SGHVS and FQNEAQ. The CDR3 is made up of 14 amino acids. The chain's CDR3 is CASSTTGNGEKLFF. The CDR3 region has the DNA TGTGCCAGCAGCACAACAGGGAATGGTGAAAAACTGTTTTTT.

J is TRBJ2-2 and V is TRBV2; D not resolved. Between the trimmed V and J ends, which lost 2 bases and 9 bases, there was a span of 10 bases. The CDR3 loop spans 13 amino acids. Germline loops: CDR1 SNHLY, CDR2 FYNNEI. CDR3 region: CASSENPNRELFF. The CDR3 bases are TGTGCCAGCAGTGAAAATCCGAATAGGGAGCTGTTTTTT.

This clone appeared once. The V call is TRBV6-5, the J call TRBJ1-1; D perhaps matches TRBD1 (5 bases). Germline V lookup: CDR1 MNHEY, CDR2 SVGAGI. CDR3 size: 15 residues. V lost 0 bases, J lost 1 base, and 9 bases lay in between. The CDR3 region has the DNA TGTGCCAGCAGTTACTCGAGACAGCAGAACACTGAAGCTTTCTTT. Amino acid sequence: CASSYSRQQNTEAFF.

The rearrangement uses TRBV15 and TRBJ1-1; weak D call: TRBD1 (5 bases). The CDR3 runs 15 residues. The ends were cut back, 0 bases at V and 2 bases at J, with 10 bases in the middle. Germline CDR1 LNHNV, CDR2 YYDKDF (reference sequence). Here the CDR3 DNA reads TGTGCCACCAGCAGAGAAAGAACAGGTAACACTGAAGCTTTCTTT. It translates to CATSRERTGNTEAFF.

This chain joins TRBV4-2 and TRBJ2-1; 10 bases fit TRBD2. The junction had 6 bases not matched to a gene; V was cut back by 4 bases and J by 3 bases. Germline-derived CDR1 and CDR2 are LGHNA and YNFKEQ. This CDR3 comprises 16 residues. The CDR3 is CASSRRLAGVYNEQFF. The CDR3 region has the DNA TGTGCCAGCAGCCGGCGCCTAGCGGGGGTCTACAATGAGCAGTTCTTC.

The chain employs TRBV15 and TRBJ1-2, with 7 bases aligning to TRBD1. Germline CDR1 LNHNV, CDR2 YYDKDF (reference sequence). CDR3 length equals 15 residues. J gave up 4 bases and V 4 bases, and 9 bases lay outside the gene matches. The CDR3 region has the DNA TGTGCCACCAGCACCACCGGGACAGACCTCTATGGCTACACCTTC. It is translated as CATSTTGTDLYGYTF.

CDR3 region: CASSQTGYYNEQFF. CDR3 nucleotide sequence: TGTGCCAGCTCACAGACGGGATACTACAATGAGCAGTTCTTC. The chain combines TRBV18 with TRBJ2-1, with D perhaps TRBD2 (5 bases). CDR1 KGHSH and CDR2 LQKENI come from the germline V gene. Deletions cut 4 bases from V and 3 bases from J, with 10 bases between. The CDR3 length is 14 residues.

The chain has TRBV5-1 and TRBJ2-2, with D uncertain. Germline V gives CDR1 SGHRS, CDR2 YFSETQ. This CDR3 comprises 17 residues. Between the trimmed V and J ends, which lost 0 bases and 2 bases, there was a span of 14 bases. The CDR3 reads CASSLAIGTANTGELFF. CDR3 coding DNA: TGCGCCAGCAGCTTGGCCATTGGTACCGCTAACACCGGGGAGCTGTTTTTT.

This clone was seen a handful of times. The chain combines TRBV7-9 with TRBJ1-5; D remains unclear. With 0 bases removed from V and 11 bases from J, the gap between germline ends came to 11 bases. There are 13 residues in the CDR3. CDR1 is SEHNR, CDR2 FQNEAQ, per germline (reference sequence). CDR3 sequence (DNA): TGTGCCAGCAGCTTAGCTATCGGAGGCGCCCAGCATTTT. It translates to CASSLAIGGAQHF. The variable domain in full, with the rest retrieved from reference TRBV7-9 and TRBJ1-5, is DTGVSQNPRHKITKRGQNVTFRCDPISEHNRLYWYRQTLGQGPEFLTYFQNEAQLEKSRLLSDRFSAERPKGSFSTLEIQRTEQGDSAMYLCASSLAIGGAQHFGDGTRLSIL.

The chain joins TRBV6-5 to TRBJ2-7; perhaps D is TRBD1 or TRBD2 (5 bases each). Trimming removed 4 bases from V and 4 bases from J, with 17 bases in between. The CDR3 loop spans 15 amino acids. The germline V gene has CDR1 MNHEY and CDR2 SVGAGI. This CDR3 is CASSSLASRGYEQYF. In DNA form, the CDR3 reads TGTGCCAGCAGTTCCCTTGCCTCGAGGGGTTACGAGCAGTACTTC.